This section outlines one T cell receptor beta chain sequence together with its context. The antigen remains unidentified. This record belongs to a study of cytomegalovirus exposure and HLA in healthy donors. Overall study results and limits: Productive status was seen about 90% or about 30% of the time for most TCR beta V segments in an earlier analysis. Cytomegalovirus association was assigned to more than 150 TCR beta chains. TCR beta V- and J-gene trimming was later associated with a missense DCLRE1C variant. Per published accounts, TCR beta sequences correctly predicted the HLA-A and HLA-B alleles of most subjects.

Use of 60 Vbeta and 13 Jbeta primers characterized the PCR. Produced via immunoSEQ multiplex PCR; TCRdb's table is partial and in-frame only. The sample shows tens of thousands of clones, approximately 70% of them seen only once. The germline gives CDR1 SEHNR, CDR2 FQNEAQ (reference sequence). Trimming cost V 2 bases and J 5 bases, with 9 bases left between them. The CDR3 is 13 amino acids. The gene calls are TRBV7-9 and TRBJ2-5; no firm D call. This TCR came from a woman aged 50 to 60 in good health and CMV-seropositive. Sequencing used PBMCs. The CDR3 nucleotides are TGTGCCAGCAGCTTAATGACACTGGAGACCCAGTACTTC. It specifies CASSLMTLETQYF. Variable domain in full (rest from reference TRBV7-9 and TRBJ2-5): DTGVSQNPRHKITKRGQNVTFRCDPISEHNRLYWYRQTLGQGPEFLTYFQNEAQLEKSRLLSDRFSAERPKGSFSTLEIQRTEQGDSAMYLCASSLMTLETQYFGPGTRLLVL.